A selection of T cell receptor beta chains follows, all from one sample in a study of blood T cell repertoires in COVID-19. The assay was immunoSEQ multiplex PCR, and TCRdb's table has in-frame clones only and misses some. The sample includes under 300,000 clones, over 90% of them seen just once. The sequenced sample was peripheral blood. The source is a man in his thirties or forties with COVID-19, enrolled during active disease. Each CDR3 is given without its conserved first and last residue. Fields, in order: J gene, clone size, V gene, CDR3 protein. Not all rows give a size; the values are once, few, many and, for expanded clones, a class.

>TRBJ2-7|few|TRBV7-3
ASSLSTGSDEQY
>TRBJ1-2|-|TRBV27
ASSFGEDYGYT
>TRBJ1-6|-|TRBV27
ASSLTGAGVIGNSPLH
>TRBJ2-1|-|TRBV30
AWKGGGAYAGEQF
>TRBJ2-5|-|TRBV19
ASSPLGIRETQY
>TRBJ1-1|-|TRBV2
ASTYRGDTEAF
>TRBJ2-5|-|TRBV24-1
ATSDLQTGPGQETQY
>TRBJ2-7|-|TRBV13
ASSRRQGYEQY
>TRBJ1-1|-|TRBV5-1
ASSKPGKTNTEAF
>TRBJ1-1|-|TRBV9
ASSNLNTEAF
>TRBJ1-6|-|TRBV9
ASSVVQDSPLH
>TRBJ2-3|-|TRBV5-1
ASSLSLQGGTDTQY
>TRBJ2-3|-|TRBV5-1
ASSLAGQGTDTQY
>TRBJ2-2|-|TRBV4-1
ASSQAAGGPSTGELF
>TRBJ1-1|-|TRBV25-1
ASRWGVGEAF
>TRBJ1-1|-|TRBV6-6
ASWEGGTEAF
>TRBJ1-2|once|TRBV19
ASSFGRGRQAA
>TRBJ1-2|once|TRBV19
ASSISGGNYGYT
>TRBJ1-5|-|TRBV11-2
ASSSGGRTPNQPQH
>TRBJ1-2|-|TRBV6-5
ASRATGIANYGYT
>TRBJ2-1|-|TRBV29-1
SVASGYWHNEQF
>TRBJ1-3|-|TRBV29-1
SVVWQNSGNTIY
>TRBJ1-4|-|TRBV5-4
ASSTLGTGRDEKLF
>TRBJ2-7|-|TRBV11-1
ASSSKGGEQY
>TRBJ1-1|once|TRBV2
AGREVNTEAF
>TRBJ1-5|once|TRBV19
ASSTGGQFNQPQH
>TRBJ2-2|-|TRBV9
ASSGVANTGELF
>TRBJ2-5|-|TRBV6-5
ASSYVRGGQETQY
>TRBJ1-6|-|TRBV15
ATSPRRGGNSPLH
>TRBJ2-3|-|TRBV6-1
ASSERGYTSTDTQY
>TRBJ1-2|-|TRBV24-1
ATSDSRTGGVDGYT
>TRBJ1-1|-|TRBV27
ASSSRRFETEAF
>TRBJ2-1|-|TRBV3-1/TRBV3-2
ASSQEVHSHEQF
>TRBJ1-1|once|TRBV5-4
ASSLPQGDTEAF
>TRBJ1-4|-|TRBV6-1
ASSEAQGAKLF
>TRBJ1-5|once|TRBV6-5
ASTRDRAGNQPQH
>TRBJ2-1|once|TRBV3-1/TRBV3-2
ASSQDLAEQF
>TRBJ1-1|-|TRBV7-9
ASSLQNEAF
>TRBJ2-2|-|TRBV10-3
AHAPAAGELF
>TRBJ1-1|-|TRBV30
AWRSWNTEAF
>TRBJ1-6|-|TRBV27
ASSFNGQKDSPLH
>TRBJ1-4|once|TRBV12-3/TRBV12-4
ASSFSGEKLF
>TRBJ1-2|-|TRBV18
ASRSTGSGYGYT
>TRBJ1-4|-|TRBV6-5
ASRPLTTRGEKLF
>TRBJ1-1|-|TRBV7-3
ASSVTPGGTEAF
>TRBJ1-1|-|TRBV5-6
ASLGTGKDTEAF
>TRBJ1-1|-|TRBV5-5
ASSLGWDRQGEAF
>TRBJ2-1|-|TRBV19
ASSMWGDEQF
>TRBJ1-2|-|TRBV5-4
ASSLVQGTNYGYT
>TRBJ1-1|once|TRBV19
ASSTGANTEAF
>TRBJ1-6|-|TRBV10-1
ASSGGTRNSPLH
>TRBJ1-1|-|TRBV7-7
ASSFGKGTEAF
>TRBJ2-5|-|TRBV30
AWSGQTMRTQY
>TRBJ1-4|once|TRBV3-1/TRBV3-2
ASSQDLSDRGEKLF
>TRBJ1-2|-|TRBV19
ASGANYGYT
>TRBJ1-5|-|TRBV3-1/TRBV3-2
ASSFAGTGLGPQH
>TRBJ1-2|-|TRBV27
ASSLQGDLGGYT
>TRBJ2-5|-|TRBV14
ASSPGLGQGRETQY
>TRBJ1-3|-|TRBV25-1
ASSGYSGLGNTIY